Reported below is one T cell receptor beta chain. Its antigen is unidentified. This record belongs to a study of monozygotic twins with inflammatory bowel disease. Study results and caveats: On the inverse Simpson index, IBD patients scored lower for TCRbeta diversity than healthy co-twins.

UMIs bearing a 6-nucleotide sample barcode were added through template switching. Two nested PCRs, run for about 16 and 10 cycles, were applied to TCRalpha and TCRbeta cDNA. From the 5' RACE reads, TCRdb lists one entry per CDR3 protein and no DNA. Reported are fewer than 550,000 distinct CDR3 sequences; the ten largest clones contain roughly 2.5%. This CDR3 region has 16 residues. The V gene's germline CDR1 is MDHEN and CDR2 SYDVKM. Donors gave about 2.5 ml of blood apiece. Sequencing was done on a sample of blood. V usage is TRBV28 and J usage is TRBJ2-2. The TCR comes from a human donor with ulcerative colitis or Crohn's disease, or a healthy co-twin of an affected twin (not recorded which). The CDR3: CASSLSVTANTGELFF.